This T cell receptor (beta chain) was captured in a study of shared clonotypes between healthy human individuals. About the study: Three plates were used per donor for CD4 naive, three for CD4 memory, two for CD8 naive and one for CD8 memory.

Data came from immunoSEQ multiplex PCR; TCRdb stores just in-frame clones and leaves some out. Of around 750,000 clones detected, approximately 79% appear once; the ten largest clones hold 1.5% to 2%. The CDR3 is 13 residues long. Trimming shortened V by 7 bases and J by 10 bases, and 17 bases separated the two germline ends. CDR1 and CDR2 from the germline V gene are GTSNPN and SVGIG (reference sequence). This clonotype was obtained from a woman in her twenties or thirties in good health. Sequencing input: memory CD4+ T cells sorted from blood. Subset described: CD45RA-negative fraction. The chain employs TRBV30 and TRBJ1-6; a possible D gene is TRBD1 (5 bases). The CDR3 coding sequence is TGTGCCTTGAATATGGGGGATGGGTCACCCCTCCACTTT. Translated, it gives CALNMGDGSPLHF.